The clone carrying this T cell receptor beta chain appeared a few times. Its target is not known. cDNA molecules, individually, were tagged with unique molecular identifiers. TCRdb processed the 5' RACE reads anew with MiXCR; each CDR3 protein has one entry. The sample contains about 98,000 distinct CDR3 sequences, approximately 11% of which appear only once. These data come from a study of early T cells in non-severe SARS-CoV-2 infection. Study-level results: VDJdb matching, biased toward anti-spike CD8 responses, missed private and CD4 specificities.

Germline values: CDR1 MNHEY, CDR2 SVGAGI. The CDR3 covers 14 residues. Trimming shortened V by 2 bases and J by 8 bases, and 15 bases separated the two germline ends. The sequence was collected from an adult who was a healthcare worker with PCR-confirmed SARS-CoV-2 infection or an uninfected control (not recorded which). Sequenced sample: whole blood. This sequence joins TRBV6-5 and TRBJ1-2; no clear D gene. In nucleotides, the CDR3 is TGTGCCAGCAGTTACCTCGCTTCGGGTGAGGGCTACACCTTC. Amino acids: CASSYLASGEGYTF.